This entry describes one T cell receptor beta chain. No antigen is known for it. These data belong to a study of CD8+CD57+ T cells in acquired aplastic anemia. As for the study in general: Sorted CD4+ and CD8+ cell DNA averaged around 3 ug. Study-level findings and limits: Comparison of patients with controls identified some 29 shared CD8+ CDR3 sequences.

There are 11 residues in the CDR3. The ends were cut back, 3 bases at V and 6 bases at J, with 5 bases in the middle. From germline, CDR1 is LNHDA and CDR2 SQIVND (reference sequence). Individuals selected for sequencing had exhibited CD8+CD57+ cell expansion on flow cytometry. The patients all had a severe acquired aplastic anemia diagnosis. No therapy was given to patients before blood sampling. The template for TCR beta VDJ and CDR3 sequence profiling was genomic DNA. Each CDR3 protein gets one entry after TCRdb re-called the reads with MiXCR. The repertoire holds 55,000 to 60,000 distinct CDR3 sequences, approximately 52% seen once, with roughly 15% in the top ten.

Sequenced material: sorted CD4+, CD8+, or CD8+CD57+ T cells (not recorded which) from PBMCs. The source is a human donor with aplastic anemia. The V and J genes are TRBV19 and TRBJ1-1; no firm D call. For the CDR3, the DNA is TGTGCCAGTAGTATCGCTGCTGAAGCTTTCTTT. It yields the protein CASSIAAEAFF.